These 14 T cell receptor beta chains were sequenced from one sample in a study of vaccination effects on CD4 cells after COVID-19 (dated 2022 in TCRdb). The ViraFEST assay stimulated PBMC with viral peptide pools and then used TCR sequencing to identify antigen-specific CD4+ T cell clonotypes by expansion. After about 9 days of culture, CD4+ T cells were isolated with the EasySep CD4+ T cell isolation kit. Two doses of either the BNT162b2 or the mRNA-1273 mRNA SARS-CoV-2 vaccine were administered to participants. The library was made by the immunoSEQ multiplex PCR assay. Sourced from immuneACCESS, this table was stored by TCRdb with only in-frame sequences that have V and J called. A share of the clones is absent; for the studies checked, an unresolved V gene accounts for under half, and the remainder has no known explanation. This sample comprises 50,000 to 65,000 clones, roughly 73% of them detected only once. The top ten clonotypes cover around 1.3% of the sample.

Antigens of these TCRs are unknown. Here the sequenced sample was CD4+ T cells from PBMCs cultured with HCoV-229E spike peptides, taken after COVID-19 vaccination. The cell subset or site label for this specimen denotes: HCoV-229E spike overlapping peptide pool stimulation. These receptors were obtained from a human donor who received a COVID-19 vaccine.

CDR3 amino acids: CASSFLQRGSPNNEQFF. In DNA form, the CDR3 reads TGTGCCAGCAGTTTTCTCCAGCGGGGGTCTCCTAACAATGAGCAGTTCTTC. The J gene is TRBJ2-1, the V gene TRBV28; TRBD2 matches 8 bases. Germline lookup yields CDR1 MDHEN and CDR2 SYDVKM. This CDR3 is 17 amino acids long. With V trimmed by 3 bases and J by 5 bases, 12 bases remained unmatched.

The rearrangement joins TRBV29-1 to TRBJ1-4; D call uncertain. The CDR3 covers 11 residues. The germline V gene encodes CDR1 SQVTM and CDR2 ANQGSEA. Trimming removed 7 bases at V and 2 bases at J, with 5 bases between. CDR3 residues: CSGRTNEKLFF. The CDR3 DNA sequence: TGCAGCGGGCGGACTAATGAAAAACTGTTTTTT. Full variable domain (missing parts from reference TRBV29-1 and TRBJ1-4): SAVISQKPSRDICQRGTSLTIQCQVDSQVTMMFWYRQQPGQSLTLIATANQGSEATYESGFVIDKFPISRPNLTFSTLTVSNMSPEDSSIYLCSGRTNEKLFFGSGTQLSVL.

The rearrangement joins TRBV7-6 to TRBJ2-5; 9 bases are a match to TRBD2. Unmatched junction bases numbered 16, after V lost 4 bases and J lost 7 bases. Germline-derived CDR1 and CDR2 are SGHVS and FNYEAQ. The CDR3 consists of 17 residues. CDR3 DNA sequence: TGTGCCAGCAGCTCCGGCCCCCGACTAGCGGCGGCGGGGACCCAGTACTTC. This sequence encodes CASSSGPRLAAAGTQYF.

The rearrangement links TRBV30 to TRBJ1-2; 7 bases are shared with TRBD1. Germline CDR1 is GTSNPN and CDR2 is SVGIG (reference sequence). V dropped 3 bases and J dropped 7; count of bases not matched to a gene: 11. The CDR3 is 14 amino acids. DNA for the CDR3: TGTGCCTGGAGAAGTGAAGGCAGGGGGGCTGGCTACACCTTC. Its translation is CAWRSEGRGAGYTF.

This chain uses TRBV6-5 with TRBJ2-1; TRBD1 matches at 8 bases. CDR1 is MNHEY and CDR2 is SVGAGI in the germline V gene. CDR3 size: 15 residues. Trimming at V came to 0 bases and at J to 2 bases, leaving 0 bases not matched to a gene. The CDR3 loop reads CASSYSDRAYNEQFF. In DNA form, the CDR3 reads TGTGCCAGCAGTTACTCGGACAGGGCCTACAATGAGCAGTTCTTC.

CDR3 sequence (DNA): TGTGCCTGGAGACATGGAGGTCGTGGGGGCTACACCTTC. Its protein is CAWRHGGRGGYTF. This sequence joins TRBV30 and TRBJ1-2; D not certain. V dropped 3 bases and J dropped 8 bases, with 16 bases sitting between them. The CDR3 has 13 amino acids. From germline, CDR1 is GTSNPN and CDR2 SVGIG (reference sequence). Full variable domain (rest looked up from reference TRBV30 and TRBJ1-2): SQTIHQWPATLVQPVGSPLSLECTVEGTSNPNLYWYRQAAGRGLQLLFYSVGIGQISSEVPQNLSASRPQDRQFILSSKKLLLSDSGFYLCAWRHGGRGGYTFGSGTRLTVV.

This clone was seen once. Other DNA variants within this sample encode the same CDR3. The rearrangement links TRBV20-1 to TRBJ1-2, with TRBD1 as a possible D gene (6 bases). CDR1 DFQATT and CDR2 SNEGSKA come from the germline V gene (reference sequence). The CDR3 length is 11 residues. V was trimmed by 4 bases and J by 5 bases, leaving 8 bases between them. The CDR3 loop is CSAIQGYGYTF. CDR3 DNA sequence: TGCAGTGCTATCCAGGGGTATGGCTACACCTTC.

In its sample, this clone was seen a few times. The chain recombines TRBV28 with TRBJ2-2, with D tentatively TRBD2 (6 bases). This CDR3 region has 14 residues. Germline loops: CDR1 MDHEN, CDR2 SYDVKM. Trimming took off 4 bases at V and 9 bases at J, with 15 bases between the two ends. The CDR3 loop is CASSSTRGRRELFF. The CDR3 nucleotides are TGTGCCAGCAGTTCCACCCGGGGGAGGAGGGAGCTGTTTTTT.

This clone occurred a few times. The J gene is TRBJ1-1, the V gene TRBV7-9, with 8 bases identical to TRBD1. The germline V gene has CDR1 SEHNR and CDR2 FQNEAQ (reference sequence). V was clipped by 1 base and J by 3 bases; unmatched bases: 7. CDR3 length: 16 residues. The CDR3 spells CASSLGTRGLDTEAFF. CDR3 DNA: TGTGCCAGCAGCTTAGGTACCAGGGGGCTGGACACTGAAGCTTTCTTT. Together with reference TRBV7-9 and TRBJ1-1, the CDR3 gives the full variable domain: DTGVSQNPRHKITKRGQNVTFRCDPISEHNRLYWYRQTLGQGPEFLTYFQNEAQLEKSRLLSDRFSAERPKGSFSTLEIQRTEQGDSAMYLCASSLGTRGLDTEAFFGQGTRLTVV.

The rearrangement uses TRBV5-1 and TRBJ2-6, with TRBD1 matching over 7 bases. V lost 5 bases and J lost 2; bases outside the gene matches: 10. CDR1 and CDR2 (germline): SGHRS, YFSETQ. The CDR3 runs 17 residues. The CDR3 loop is CASRWGDRVAGANVLTF. CDR3 sequence (DNA): TGCGCCAGCAGGTGGGGAGACAGGGTAGCTGGGGCCAACGTCCTGACTTTC.

This clone has just a few counts. The rearrangement links TRBV20-1 to TRBJ2-5; D not certain. The V gene lost 6 bases and the J gene lost 5 bases, with 7 bases spanning the gap. Germline assignment: CDR1 DFQATT and CDR2 SNEGSKA (reference sequence). The length of the CDR3 is 10 residues. The DNA for the CDR3 is TGCAGTGCCGCAGCGGAGACCCAGTACTTC. Translation gives CSAAAETQYF.

V usage is TRBV6-5 and J usage is TRBJ1-1; D unclear. CDR1 MNHEY and CDR2 SVGAGI come from the germline V gene. The V end was cut by 0 bases, the J end by 3 bases, with 14 bases between. This CDR3 is built from 16 residues. The CDR3 sequence: CASSYSRRGGHTEAFF. In DNA form, the CDR3 reads TGTGCCAGCAGTTACTCTCGTCGGGGTGGTCACACTGAAGCTTTCTTT.

The chain carries TRBV3-1 (or the pseudogene TRBV3-2) and TRBJ2-6; a possible D gene is TRBD1 (5 bases). V lost 5 bases to trimming and J lost 1 base, with 12 bases between them. This CDR3 region has 16 residues. Germline CDR1 and CDR2: LGHDT and YNNKEL (reference sequence). CDR3 in amino acids: CASSKGVGSGANVLTF. The CDR3 DNA reads as TGTGCCAGCAGCAAAGGGGTCGGATCTGGGGCCAACGTCCTGACTTTC.

This clone was recorded a few times. V and J are TRBV7-7 and TRBJ2-2; D unresolved. CDR3 length equals 14 residues. V lost 1 base and J lost 0, with 3 bases in between. Germline CDR1 reads SSHAT; CDR2 reads FNYEAQ (reference sequence). This CDR3 is CASSLGANTGELFF. CDR3 DNA: TGTGCCAGCAGCTTAGGCGCGAACACCGGGGAGCTGTTTTTT.